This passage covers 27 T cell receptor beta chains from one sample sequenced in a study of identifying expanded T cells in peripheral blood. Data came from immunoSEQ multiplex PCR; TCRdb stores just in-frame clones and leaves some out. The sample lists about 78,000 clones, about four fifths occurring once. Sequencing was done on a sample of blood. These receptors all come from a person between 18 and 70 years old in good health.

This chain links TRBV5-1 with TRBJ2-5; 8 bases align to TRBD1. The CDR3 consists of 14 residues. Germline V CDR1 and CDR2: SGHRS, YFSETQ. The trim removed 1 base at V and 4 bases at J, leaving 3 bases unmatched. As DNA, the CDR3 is TGCGCCAGCAGCTTGTCTGACAGGGGAGAGACCCAGTACTTC. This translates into CASSLSDRGETQYF.

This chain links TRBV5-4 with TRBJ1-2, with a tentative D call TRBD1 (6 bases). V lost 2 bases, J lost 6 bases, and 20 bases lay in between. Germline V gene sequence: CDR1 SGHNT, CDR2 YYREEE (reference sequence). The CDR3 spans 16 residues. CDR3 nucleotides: TGTGCCAGCAGCTTTGGAGCTCCGGGACAAGGCAATGGCTACACCTTC. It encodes CASSFGAPGQGNGYTF. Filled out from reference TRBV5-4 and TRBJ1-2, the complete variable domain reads ETGVTQSPTHLIKTRGQQVTLRCSSQSGHNTVSWYQQALGQGPQFIFQYYREEENGRGNFPPRFSGLQFPNYSSELNVNALELDDSALYLCASSFGAPGQGNGYTFGSGTRLTVV.

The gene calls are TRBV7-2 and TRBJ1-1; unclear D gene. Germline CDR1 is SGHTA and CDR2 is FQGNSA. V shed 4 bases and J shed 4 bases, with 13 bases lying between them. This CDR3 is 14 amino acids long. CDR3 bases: TGTGCCAGCAGCTCACAAGAGTGGGGCACTGAAGCTTTCTTT. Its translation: CASSSQEWGTEAFF.

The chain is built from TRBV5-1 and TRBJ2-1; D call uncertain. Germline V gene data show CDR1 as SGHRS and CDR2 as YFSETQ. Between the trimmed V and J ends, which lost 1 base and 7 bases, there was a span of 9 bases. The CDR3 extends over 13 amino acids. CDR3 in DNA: TGCGCCAGCAGCTTGCCCCAGCGTAATGAGCAGTTCTTC. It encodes CASSLPQRNEQFF.

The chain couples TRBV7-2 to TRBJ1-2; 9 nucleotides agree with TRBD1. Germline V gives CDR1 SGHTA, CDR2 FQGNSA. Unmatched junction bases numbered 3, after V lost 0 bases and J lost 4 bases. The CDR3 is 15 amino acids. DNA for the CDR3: TGTGCCAGCAGCTTAGCTCTGACAGGGGGCTATGGCTACACCTTC. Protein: CASSLALTGGYGYTF.

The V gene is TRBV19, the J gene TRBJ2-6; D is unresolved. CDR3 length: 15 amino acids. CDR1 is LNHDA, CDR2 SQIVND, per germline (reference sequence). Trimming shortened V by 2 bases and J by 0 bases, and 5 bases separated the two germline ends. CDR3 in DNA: TGTGCCAGTAGTATACAGGACTCTGGGGCCAACGTCCTGACTTTC. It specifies CASSIQDSGANVLTF.

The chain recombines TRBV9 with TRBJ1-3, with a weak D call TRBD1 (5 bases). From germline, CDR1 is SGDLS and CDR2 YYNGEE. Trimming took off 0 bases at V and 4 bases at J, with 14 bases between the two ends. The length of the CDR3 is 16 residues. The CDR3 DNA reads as TGTGCCAGCAGCGTAGTTCAGGGTGGAAAAGGAAACACCATATATTTT. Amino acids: CASSVVQGGKGNTIYF.

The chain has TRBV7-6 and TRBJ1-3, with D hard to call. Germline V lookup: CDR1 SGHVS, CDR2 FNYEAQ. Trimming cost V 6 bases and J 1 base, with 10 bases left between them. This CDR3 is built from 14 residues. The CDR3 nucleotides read TGTGCCAGCAGACCTACAGAGTCTGGAAACACCATATATTTT. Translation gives CASRPTESGNTIYF.

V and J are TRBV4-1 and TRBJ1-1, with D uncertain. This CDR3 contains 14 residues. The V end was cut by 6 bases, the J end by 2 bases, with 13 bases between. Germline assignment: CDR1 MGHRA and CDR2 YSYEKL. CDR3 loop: CASRSPTSNTEAFF. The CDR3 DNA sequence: TGCGCCAGCAGGTCGCCTACATCCAACACTGAAGCTTTCTTT.

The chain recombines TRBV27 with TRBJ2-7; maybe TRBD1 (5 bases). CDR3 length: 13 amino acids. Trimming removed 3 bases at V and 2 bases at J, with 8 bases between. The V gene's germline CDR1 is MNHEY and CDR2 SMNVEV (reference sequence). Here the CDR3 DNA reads TGTGCCAGCAGTTTGCAGGGTACCTACGAGCAGTACTTC. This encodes CASSLQGTYEQYF.

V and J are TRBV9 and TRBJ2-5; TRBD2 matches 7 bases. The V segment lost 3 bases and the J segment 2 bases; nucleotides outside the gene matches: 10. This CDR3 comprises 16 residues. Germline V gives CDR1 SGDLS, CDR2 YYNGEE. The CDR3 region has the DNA TGTGCCAGCAGCGGCCGGTCCCCGGGACTACAAGAGACCCAGTACTTC. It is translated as CASSGRSPGLQETQYF. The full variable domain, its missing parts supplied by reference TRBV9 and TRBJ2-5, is DSGVTQTPKHLITATGQRVTLRCSPRSGDLSVYWYQQSLDQGLQFLIQYYNGEERAKGNILERFSAQQFPDLHSELNLSSLELGDSALYFCASSGRSPGLQETQYFGPGTRLLVL.

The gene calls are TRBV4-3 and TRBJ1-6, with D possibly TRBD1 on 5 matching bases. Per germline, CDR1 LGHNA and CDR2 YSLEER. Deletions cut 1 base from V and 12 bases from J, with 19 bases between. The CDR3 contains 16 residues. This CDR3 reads CASSQVQGPLQGPLHF. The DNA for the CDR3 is TGCGCCAGCAGCCAAGTTCAGGGACCACTACAAGGACCCCTCCACTTT.

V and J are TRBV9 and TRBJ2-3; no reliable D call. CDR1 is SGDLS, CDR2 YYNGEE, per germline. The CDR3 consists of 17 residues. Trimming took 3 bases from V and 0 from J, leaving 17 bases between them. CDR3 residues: CASSADQSSRSTDTQYF. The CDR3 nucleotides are TGTGCCAGCAGCGCAGATCAAAGTTCTCGGAGCACAGATACGCAGTATTTT.

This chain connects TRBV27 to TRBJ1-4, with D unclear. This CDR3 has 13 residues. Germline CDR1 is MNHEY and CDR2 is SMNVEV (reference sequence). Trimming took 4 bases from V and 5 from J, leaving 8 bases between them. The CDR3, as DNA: TGTGCCAGCAGTTACGGACGGAATGAAAAACTGTTTTTT. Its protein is CASSYGRNEKLFF.

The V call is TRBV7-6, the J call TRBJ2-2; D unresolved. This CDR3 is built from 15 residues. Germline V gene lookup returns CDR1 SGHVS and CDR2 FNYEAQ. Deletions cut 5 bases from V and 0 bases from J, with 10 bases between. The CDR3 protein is CASSPQGTNTGELFF. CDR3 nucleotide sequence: TGTGCCAGCAGCCCCCAAGGCACGAACACCGGGGAGCTGTTTTTT. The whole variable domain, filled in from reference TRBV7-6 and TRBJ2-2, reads GAGVSQSPRYKVTKRGQDVALRCDPISGHVSLYWYRQALGQGPEFLTYFNYEAQQDKSGLPNDRFSAERPEGSISTLTIQRTEQRDSAMYRCASSPQGTNTGELFFGEGSRLTVL.

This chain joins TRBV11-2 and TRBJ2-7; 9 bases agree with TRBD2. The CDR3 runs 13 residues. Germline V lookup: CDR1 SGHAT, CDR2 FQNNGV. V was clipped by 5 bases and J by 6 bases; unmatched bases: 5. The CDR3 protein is CASSNSGSGEQYF. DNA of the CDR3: TGTGCCAGCAGCAATAGCGGGAGTGGCGAGCAGTACTTC.

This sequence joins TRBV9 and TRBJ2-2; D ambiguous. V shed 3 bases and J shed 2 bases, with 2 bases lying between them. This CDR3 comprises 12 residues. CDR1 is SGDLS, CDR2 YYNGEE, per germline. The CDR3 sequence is CASSENTGELFF. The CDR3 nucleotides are TGTGCCAGCAGCGAAAACACCGGGGAGCTGTTTTTT.

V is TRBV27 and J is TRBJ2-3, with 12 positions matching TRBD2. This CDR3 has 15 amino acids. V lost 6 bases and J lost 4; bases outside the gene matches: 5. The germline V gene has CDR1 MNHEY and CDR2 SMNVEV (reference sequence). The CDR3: CASRRTSGNPDTQYF. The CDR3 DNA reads TGTGCCAGCAGACGGACTAGCGGGAACCCAGATACGCAGTATTTT.

The CDR3 bases are TGTGCCAGCAGCCCAGATAGCGGGAGAGGGTACGAGCAGTACTTC. This sequence encodes CASSPDSGRGYEQYF. The chain combines TRBV6-4 with TRBJ2-7, with 9 bases that match TRBD2. This CDR3 comprises 15 residues. Germline CDR1 is MRHNA and CDR2 is SNTAGT. The V and J ends lost 6 bases and 4 bases, in that order; junction bases with no gene match: 10.

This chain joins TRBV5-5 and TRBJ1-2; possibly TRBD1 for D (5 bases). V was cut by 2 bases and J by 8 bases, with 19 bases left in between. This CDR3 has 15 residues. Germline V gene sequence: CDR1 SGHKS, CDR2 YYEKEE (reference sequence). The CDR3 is CASSLSLLTRDGYTF. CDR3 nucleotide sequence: TGTGCCAGCAGCTTATCTCTGTTAACCCGGGACGGCTACACCTTC.

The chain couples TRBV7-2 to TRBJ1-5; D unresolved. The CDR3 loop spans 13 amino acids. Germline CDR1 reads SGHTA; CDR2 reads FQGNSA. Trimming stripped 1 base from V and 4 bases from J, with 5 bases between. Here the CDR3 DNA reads TGTGCCAGCAGCTTAGGGCTTAATCAGCCCCAGCATTTT. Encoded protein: CASSLGLNQPQHF.

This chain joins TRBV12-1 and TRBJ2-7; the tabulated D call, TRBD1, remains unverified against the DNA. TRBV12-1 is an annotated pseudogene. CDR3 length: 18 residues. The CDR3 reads CASRSLIPGNGSVHEQYF. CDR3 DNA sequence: TGTGCCAGCAGATCTCTTATACCAGGGAATGGATCCGTCCACGAGCAGTACTTC.

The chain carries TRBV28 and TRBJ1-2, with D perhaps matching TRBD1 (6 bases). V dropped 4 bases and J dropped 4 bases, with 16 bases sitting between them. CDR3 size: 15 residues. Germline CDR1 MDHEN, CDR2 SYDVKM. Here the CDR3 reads CASSSPDRRIYGYTF. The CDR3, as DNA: TGTGCCAGCAGTTCACCGGACAGACGAATCTATGGCTACACCTTC.

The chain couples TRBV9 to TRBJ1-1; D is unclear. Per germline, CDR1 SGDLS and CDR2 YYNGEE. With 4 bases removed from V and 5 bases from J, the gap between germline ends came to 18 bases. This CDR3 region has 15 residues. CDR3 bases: TGTGCCAGCAGCCCCAACCTGGGGTCTGGGACTGAAGCTTTCTTT. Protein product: CASSPNLGSGTEAFF. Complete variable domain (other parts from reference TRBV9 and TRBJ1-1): DSGVTQTPKHLITATGQRVTLRCSPRSGDLSVYWYQQSLDQGLQFLIQYYNGEERAKGNILERFSAQQFPDLHSELNLSSLELGDSALYFCASSPNLGSGTEAFFGQGTRLTVV.

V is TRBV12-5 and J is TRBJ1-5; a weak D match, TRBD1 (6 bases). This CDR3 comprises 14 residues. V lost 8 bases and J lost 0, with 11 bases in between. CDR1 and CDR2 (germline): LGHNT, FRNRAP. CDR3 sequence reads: CASSEGGSNQPQHF. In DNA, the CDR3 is TGTGCTAGTTCCGAGGGGGGTAGCAATCAGCCCCAGCATTTT.

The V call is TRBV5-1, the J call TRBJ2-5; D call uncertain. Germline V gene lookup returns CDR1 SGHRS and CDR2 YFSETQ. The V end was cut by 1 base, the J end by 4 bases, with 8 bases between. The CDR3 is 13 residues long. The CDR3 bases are TGCGCCAGCAGCTTGTCTGTATTAGAGACCCAGTACTTC. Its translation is CASSLSVLETQYF. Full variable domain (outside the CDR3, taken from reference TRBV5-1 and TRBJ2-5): KAGVTQTPRYLIKTRGQQVTLSCSPISGHRSVSWYQQTPGQGLQFLFEYFSETQRNKGNFPGRFSGRQFSNSRSEMNVSTLELGDSALYLCASSLSVLETQYFGPGTRLLVL.

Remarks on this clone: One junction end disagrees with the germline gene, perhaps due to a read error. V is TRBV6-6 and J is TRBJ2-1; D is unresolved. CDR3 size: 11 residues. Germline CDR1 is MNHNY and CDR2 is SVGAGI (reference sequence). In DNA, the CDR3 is TGTGCCAGCAGTAACTCAGCTGAGCAGTTCTTC. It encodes CASSNSAEQFF.